This T cell receptor beta chain came from a study of blood T cell repertoires in COVID-19. Study as a whole: Whether acute or convalescent, the COVID-19 samples came from the United States, Italy and Spain. In each case, the material was cDNA or gDNA derived from T cells, B-cell-depleted T cells, or PBMCs.

Authors' methods: Estimation of nucleated cell counts relied on the amplification of reference gene primers. Only in-frame clones appear in the TCRdb table, and some are missing; sequencing was by immunoSEQ multiplex PCR. V and J calls and clone size are those listed in that table; D and trimming were worked out from the DNA. The data hold over 150,000 clones, with around 90% observed a single time. Germline values: CDR1 MNHNY, CDR2 SVGAGI (reference sequence). Trimming removed 7 bases from V and 4 bases from J; junction bases left unmatched: 9. The CDR3 consists of 14 residues. Sequenced material: peripheral blood. The gene calls are TRBV6-6 and TRBJ1-1; 7 bases align to TRBD1. The TCR was taken from a man between 18 and 29 years old with acute or convalescent COVID-19. The CDR3: CASNLQGIGTEAFF. The CDR3 DNA reads as TGTGCCAGCAACCTACAGGGGATTGGCACTGAAGCTTTCTTT.